These T cell receptor beta chains were read from a single sample in a study of blood T cell repertoires in COVID-19. Some clones are missing from TCRdb's copy, which holds only in-frame ones; the method was immunoSEQ multiplex PCR. Of 310,000 or so clones in the sample, about 86% are singletons; the top ten hold approximately 2%. What was sequenced was peripheral blood. Receptors were obtained from a woman in her 30s who had recovered from COVID-19. Each CDR3 is given with its conserved first and last residue. A D gene is named only where the DNA matches it firmly. Clone size is not always given. Where it is, it says once, few, many or a class for expanded clones.

V gene	J gene	clone size	D gene	CDR3 protein	CDR3 DNA
TRBV5-1	TRBJ2-7	.	TRBD1	CASRMYRGTYEQYF	TGCGCCAGCAGGATGTACAGGGGTACCTACGAGCAGTACTTC
TRBV5-1	TRBJ2-1	.	TRBD2	CASSSTLAGEQFF	TGCGCCAGCAGCTCCACCTTAGCGGGAGAGCAGTTCTTC
TRBV6-5	TRBJ1-4	.	.	CASYRATGEKLFF	TGTGCCAGCTACCGGGCCACAGGGGAAAAACTGTTTTTT
TRBV4-1	TRBJ1-4	.	TRBD1	CASSQDRRGQSEKLFF	TGCGCCAGCAGCCAAGATAGGAGGGGACAGAGCGAAAAACTGTTTTTT
TRBV19	TRBJ1-5	.	.	CASSIRGSNQPQHF	TGTGCCAGTAGTATACGGGGGAGCAATCAGCCCCAGCATTTT
TRBV18	TRBJ2-7	few	.	CASSPTGTLYEQYF	TGTGCCAGCTCACCCACCGGGACACTCTACGAGCAGTACTTC
TRBV25-1	TRBJ2-2	.	TRBD2	CASGSGGRNTGELFF	TGTGCCAGCGGAAGCGGGGGGCGAAACACCGGGGAGCTGTTTTTT
TRBV5-5	TRBJ2-2	.	TRBD2	CASSFGSGSGELFF	TGTGCCAGCAGCTTTGGTAGCGGGAGTGGGGAGCTGTTTTTT
TRBV19	TRBJ1-1	few	.	CASSIDRGALNTEAFF	TGTGCCAGTAGTATAGATCGTGGAGCACTGAACACTGAAGCTTTCTTT
TRBV7-9	TRBJ2-7	.	TRBD2	CASSSGLAGPYEQYF	TGTGCCAGCAGCTCAGGACTAGCGGGTCCCTACGAGCAGTACTTC
TRBV29-1	TRBJ1-1	.	.	CSVVGGSDTEAFF	TGCAGCGTTGTGGGGGGATCCGACACTGAAGCTTTCTTT
TRBV24-1	TRBJ2-1	few	TRBD2	CATSLAGSYNEQFF	TGTGCCACCAGTCTAGCGGGCTCCTACAATGAGCAGTTCTTC
TRBV6-6	TRBJ2-7	.	TRBD2	CASRVGGLARPGEQYF	TGTGCCAGCAGGGTAGGGGGACTAGCGAGGCCTGGCGAGCAGTACTTC
TRBV7-9	TRBJ2-7	.	.	CASSFELRPYEQYF	TGTGCCAGCAGTTTCGAACTAAGACCCTACGAGCAGTACTTC
TRBV4-2	TRBJ2-1	.	.	CASSQDRTSSYNEQFF	TGTGCCAGCAGCCAAGATCGTACTTCCTCCTACAATGAGCAGTTCTTC
TRBV7-9	TRBJ2-7	.	.	CASSLSGANTYEQYF	TGTGCCAGCAGCTTATCAGGGGCCAACACCTACGAGCAGTACTTC
TRBV4-3	TRBJ1-3	.	TRBD1	CASSQAGQLTSGNTIYF	TGCGCCAGCAGCCAAGCGGGACAGCTCACCTCTGGAAACACCATATATTTT
TRBV18	TRBJ1-6	.	.	CASSSGSLNSPLHF	TGTGCCAGCTCTTCGGGGTCGCTTAATTCACCCCTCCACTTT
TRBV25-1	TRBJ2-5	.	.	CASSDATGQETQYF	TGTGCCAGCAGTGATGCGACGGGACAAGAGACCCAGTACTTC
TRBV5-1	TRBJ1-1	.	TRBD1	CASSPDGQAEAFF	TGCGCCAGCAGCCCCGATGGACAGGCTGAAGCTTTCTTT
TRBV11-2	TRBJ1-3	.	.	CASSLRVGNTIYF	TGTGCCAGCAGCTTAAGAGTTGGAAACACCATATATTTT
TRBV4-2	TRBJ2-7	.	.	CASSQPPPGDEQYF	TGTGCCAGCAGCCAACCCCCCCCGGGAGACGAGCAGTACTTC
TRBV5-8	TRBJ2-1	.	TRBD1	CASSHDRGRGYEQFF	TGTGCCAGCAGCCACGACAGGGGGCGCGGTTATGAGCAGTTCTTC
TRBV6-2/TRBV6-3	TRBJ1-5	.	TRBD1	CASSYPGQSNQPQHF	TGTGCCAGCAGTTACCCGGGACAGAGCAATCAGCCCCAGCATTTT
TRBV11-2	TRBJ2-5	.	TRBD2	CASSRRLAGGVQETQYF	TGTGCCAGCAGCCGTAGGTTGGCGGGAGGCGTTCAAGAGACCCAGTACTTC
TRBV6-6	TRBJ1-6	few	TRBD1	CASTLGQGEWNSPLHF	TGTGCCAGCACCCTAGGACAGGGAGAGTGGAATTCACCCCTCCACTTT
TRBV11-1	TRBJ2-1	.	TRBD1	CASSLGYRGLYNEQFF	TGTGCCAGCAGCTTAGGGTACAGGGGGCTCTACAATGAGCAGTTCTTC
TRBV6-2/TRBV6-3	TRBJ1-4	.	.	CASSLMGLRMEKLFF	TGTGCCAGCAGTTTAATGGGGCTCCGGATGGAAAAACTGTTTTTT
TRBV3-1/TRBV3-2	TRBJ2-2	few	.	CASSPGFNAGELFF	TGTGCCAGCAGCCCGGGGTTTAACGCCGGGGAGCTGTTTTTT
TRBV21-1	TRBJ1-2	.	.	CASSKSATGEAYGYTF	TGTGCCAGCAGCAAATCCGCGACAGGCGAAGCCTATGGCTACACCTTC
TRBV6-1	TRBJ2-7	.	TRBD2	CASSDIGTRQYF	TGTGCCAGCAGTGATATTGGGACTAGGCAGTACTTC
TRBV12-3/TRBV12-4	TRBJ2-1	.	.	CASSFPNNEQFF	TGTGCCAGCAGTTTCCCTAACAATGAGCAGTTCTTC
TRBV9	TRBJ2-7	.	.	CASSVAPGLLYEQYF	TGTGCCAGCAGCGTAGCCCCCGGACTACTCTACGAGCAGTACTTC
TRBV6-1	TRBJ1-1	.	.	CASSEAWARNTEAFF	TGTGCCAGCAGTGAAGCTTGGGCCAGAAACACTGAAGCTTTCTTT
TRBV6-5	TRBJ2-7	.	.	CASHPGGLESYEQYF	TGTGCCAGCCACCCCGGCGGGCTGGAATCCTACGAGCAGTACTTC
TRBV4-2	TRBJ2-2	.	.	CASSRGLTGELFF	TGTGCCAGCAGCCGAGGACTCACCGGGGAGCTGTTTTTT
TRBV5-1	TRBJ2-3	.	TRBD2	CASSSRTSGRGDTQYF	TGCGCCAGCAGCAGCCGGACTAGCGGGAGAGGGGACACGCAGTATTTT
TRBV3-1/TRBV3-2	TRBJ2-1	.	.	CASSQDRNEQFF	TGTGCCAGCAGCCAAGACAGGAATGAGCAGTTCTTC
TRBV11-2	TRBJ2-7	.	.	CASSPGMSSYEQYF	TGTGCCAGCAGCCCCGGGATGTCCTCCTACGAGCAGTACTTC
TRBV5-1	TRBJ2-7	.	TRBD1	CASRSGTGTYEQYF	TGCGCCAGCAGATCCGGGACAGGCACCTACGAGCAGTACTTC
TRBV7-8	TRBJ2-1	.	.	CASSLVFGDNEQFF	TGTGCCAGCAGCTTAGTTTTTGGAGACAATGAGCAGTTCTTC
TRBV21-1	TRBJ1-4	.	.	CASSGQSGRANEKLFF	TGTGCCAGCAGCGGACAATCGGGTAGGGCTAATGAAAAACTGTTTTTT
TRBV6-2/TRBV6-3	TRBJ2-7	.	TRBD2	CASSYSGSGTRRFSEQYF	TGTGCCAGCAGTTACTCGGGGAGCGGGACTAGAAGATTCTCCGAGCAGTACTTC
TRBV9	TRBJ2-2	.	TRBD1	CASSPTGANTGELFF	TGTGCCAGCAGCCCGACAGGGGCGAACACCGGGGAGCTGTTTTTT
TRBV4-1	TRBJ2-5	.	TRBD2	CASSHDMGGKETQYF	TGCGCCAGCAGCCATGATATGGGAGGGAAAGAGACCCAGTACTTC
TRBV4-3	TRBJ2-3	few	TRBD1	CASSQDGDRGDTQYF	TGCGCCAGCAGCCAAGACGGAGACAGGGGTGATACGCAGTATTTT
TRBV2	TRBJ2-1	.	TRBD2	CASRETSGGRYNEQFF	TGTGCCAGCAGGGAGACTAGCGGGGGCCGATACAATGAGCAGTTCTTC
TRBV23-1	TRBJ2-3	.	.	CASSQCGTSTDTQYF	TGCGCCAGCAGTCAATGCGGGACTAGCACAGATACGCAGTATTTT
TRBV28	TRBJ1-5	many	TRBD1	CASSPGTVSNQPQHF	TGTGCCAGCAGTCCAGGGACAGTGAGCAATCAGCCCCAGCATTTT
TRBV19	TRBJ1-5	.	.	CASSISSNQPQHF	TGTGCCAGTAGTATTTCGAGCAATCAGCCCCAGCATTTT
TRBV15	TRBJ1-1	.	.	CATRGPAGMNTEAFF	TGTGCCACCAGAGGTCCCGCAGGCATGAACACTGAAGCTTTCTTT
TRBV5-6	TRBJ2-7	.	.	CASSLGGYEQYF	TGTGCCAGCAGCTTGGGAGGCTACGAGCAGTACTTC
TRBV30	TRBJ1-2	once	.	CAWNPQGYGYTF	TGTGCCTGGAACCCACAGGGCTATGGCTACACCTTC
TRBV30	TRBJ1-6	.	.	CAWSRDKPNSPLHF	TGTGCCTGGAGTCGGGACAAACCTAATTCACCCCTCCACTTT
TRBV2	TRBJ2-1	.	TRBD2	CASSRTSESYNEQFF	TGTGCCAGCAGTAGGACTAGCGAATCCTACAATGAGCAGTTCTTC
TRBV19	TRBJ2-7	.	TRBD2	CASSIGPFAGGPTYEQYF	TGTGCCAGTAGTATCGGGCCCTTTGCGGGAGGGCCAACCTACGAGCAGTACTTC
TRBV19	TRBJ1-1	.	.	CASILQGIGTEAFF	TGTGCCAGTATTCTCCAGGGGATTGGCACTGAAGCTTTCTTT
TRBV10-1	TRBJ2-1	.	.	CASKPSGSADEQFF	TGCGCCAGCAAGCCAAGCGGGTCAGCCGATGAGCAGTTCTTC
TRBV6-5	TRBJ1-5	.	TRBD1	CASRGTVSNQPQHF	TGTGCCAGCAGGGGGACAGTTAGCAATCAGCCCCAGCATTTT